The 17 T cell receptor beta chains below all came from one sample that was sequenced in a study of identical twins (dated by TCRdb to between 2015 and 2016). The library was obtained by 5' RACE. Sequencing was carried out with an Illumina HiSeq 2000. TCRdb reanalyzed the raw reads on its own, using fastp at Q25 for trimming and MiXCR for clone calling, and kept in-frame beta chains. A single entry per CDR3 protein holds the most common genes and DNA from its merged rows. In this sample the table shows about 700,000 distinct CDR3 sequences, around 6% of which occur a single time. 1.5% to 2% of the sample comes from the top ten. The sequenced sample consisted of naive T cells sorted from blood. What this sample's cell subset or site label stands for: cells isolated with a human naive T-cell isolation kit. These receptors came from a man younger than 35 in good health.

This clonotype occurred a few times. The chain is built from TRBV30 and TRBJ2-5, with D possibly TRBD1 on 6 matching bases. The germline V gene has CDR1 GTSNPN and CDR2 SVGIG (reference sequence). This CDR3 spans 15 amino acids. The V end was cut by 2 bases, the J end by 4 bases, with 17 bases between. The CDR3 sequence is CAWSTGKGLGETQYF. DNA for the CDR3: TGTGCCTGGAGTACAGGGAAGGGCTTGGGAGAGACCCAGTACTTC.

The rearrangement links TRBV5-5 to TRBJ2-3; D unresolved. Trimming shortened V by 4 bases and J by 5 bases, and 8 bases separated the two germline ends. Germline CDR1 is SGHKS and CDR2 is YYEKEE (reference sequence). CDR3 size: 12 residues. As DNA, the CDR3 is TGTGCCAGCAGCCTCCCGGTAGATACGCAGTATTTT. This translates into CASSLPVDTQYF.

The sample holds a few counts of this clonotype. The chain combines TRBV2 with TRBJ1-5, with unresolved D. The length of the CDR3 is 14 residues. CDR1 and CDR2 (germline): SNHLY, FYNNEI. Between the trimmed V and J ends, which lost 2 bases and 3 bases, there was a span of 8 bases. The CDR3 spells CASSESWNNQPQHF. For the CDR3, the DNA is TGTGCCAGCAGTGAATCATGGAACAATCAGCCCCAGCATTTT.

A few counts support this clonotype. Here the CDR3 DNA reads TGTGCCAGCAGTGAATACAGGGGGAGCTCCTACAATGAGCAGTTCTTC. Translated, it gives CASSEYRGSSYNEQFF. The chain combines TRBV6-1 with TRBJ2-1; the match to TRBD1 covers 8 bases. The germline V gene encodes CDR1 MNHNS and CDR2 SASEGT. The CDR3 sequence is 16 residues long. V dropped 2 bases and J dropped 0; count of bases not matched to a gene: 3.

The V and J genes are TRBV12-3 or TRBV12-4 and TRBJ1-5; no clear D. The CDR3 has 14 amino acids. V dropped 1 base and J dropped 3 bases, with 7 bases sitting between them. In DNA form, the CDR3 reads TGTGCCAGCAGTTTAGTGGAGGTCAATCAGCCCCAGCATTTT. Protein sequence: CASSLVEVNQPQHF.

V and J are TRBV7-9 and TRBJ2-1; D ambiguous. The CDR3 has 17 residues. Germline V gives CDR1 SEHNR, CDR2 FQNEAQ (reference sequence). V lost 1 base to trimming and J lost 6 bases, with 19 bases between them. DNA of the CDR3: TGTGCCAGCAGCTTAGTGGCCACGCAGAACCAACCCAATGAGCAGTTCTTC. Its protein is CASSLVATQNQPNEQFF.

This clonotype was counted a few times. The rearrangement links TRBV5-1 to TRBJ2-1, with no clear D. Trimming pared 0 bases from V and 3 bases from J, leaving 10 bases between. The germline V gene has CDR1 SGHRS and CDR2 YFSETQ. This CDR3 spans 15 amino acids. In nucleotides, the CDR3 is TGCGCCAGCAGCTTGGCGACCACTCTCTACAATGAGCAGTTCTTC. Its protein product is CASSLATTLYNEQFF.

This chain connects TRBV5-1 to TRBJ2-1, with D unclear. Per germline, CDR1 SGHRS and CDR2 YFSETQ. V lost 4 bases and J lost 0, with 20 bases in between. The length of the CDR3 is 18 residues. Here the CDR3 DNA reads TGCGCCAGCAGCACCTCCTCCTCCCGACGGAGCTCCTACAATGAGCAGTTCTTC. Translated: CASSTSSSRRSSYNEQFF.

This clonotype occurred many times. The chain is built from TRBV29-1 and TRBJ2-3, with D unclear. Germline V lookup: CDR1 SQVTM, CDR2 ANQGSEA. V was pared by 5 bases and J by 6 bases, with 6 bases between. This CDR3 contains 10 residues. CDR3 nucleotide sequence: TGCAGCGTTAGCCCGGATACGCAGTATTTT. Amino acids: CSVSPDTQYF.

V and J are TRBV20-1 and TRBJ1-1; no firm D call. The germline gives CDR1 DFQATT, CDR2 SNEGSKA (reference sequence). V lost 3 bases, J lost 0 bases, and 8 bases lay in between. The CDR3 covers 13 residues. CDR3 loop: CSASIGMNTEAFF. CDR3 sequence (DNA): TGCAGTGCTAGTATTGGAATGAACACTGAAGCTTTCTTT.

This clonotype has more than one count but fewer than ten. The CDR3 nucleotides are TGTGCCAGCAGCTCCCGGACAGGGAGTGGCGAGCAGTTCTTC. Its translation: CASSSRTGSGEQFF. The genes are TRBV11-2 and TRBJ2-1; the match to TRBD1 covers 8 bases. The CDR3 extends over 14 amino acids. The V gene end was trimmed by 4 bases and the J gene end by 10 bases; junction bases not matched to a gene: 9. CDR1 SGHAT and CDR2 FQNNGV come from the germline V gene. The full variable domain, in which reference TRBV11-2 and TRBJ2-1 provide the parts outside the CDR3, is EAGVAQSPRYKIIEKRQSVAFWCNPISGHATLYWYQQILGQGPKLLIQFQNNGVVDDSQLPKDRFSAERLKGVDSTLKIQPAKLEDSAVYLCASSSRTGSGEQFFGPGTRLTVL.

This clonotype was detected many times. The rearrangement uses TRBV29-1 and TRBJ1-2; possibly TRBD1 for D (6 bases). CDR1 and CDR2 (germline): SQVTM, ANQGSEA. The CDR3 runs 13 residues. Trimming removed 2 bases at V and 6 bases at J, with 13 bases between. CDR3 sequence: CSVEKYREDGYTF. CDR3 nucleotides: TGCAGCGTTGAAAAGTACAGGGAGGATGGCTACACCTTC.

This clonotype was seen at least ten times. The rearrangement uses TRBV4-1 and TRBJ2-3; D remains unclear. Trimming left V 2 bases short and J 2 bases short, with 17 bases between. The CDR3 runs to 17 residues. Germline-derived CDR1 and CDR2 are MGHRA and YSYEKL. CDR3 nucleotide sequence: TGCGCCAGCAGCCAACCCAAAATCCGGGCAGCCACAGATACGCAGTATTTT. This translates into CASSQPKIRAATDTQYF.

The V and J genes are TRBV7-2 and TRBJ2-5; 10 bases are shared with TRBD2. The CDR3 is 17 amino acids. The germline gives CDR1 SGHTA, CDR2 FQGNSA. V was pared by 1 base and J by 5 bases, with 10 bases of the junction left unmatched. Written as DNA, the CDR3 is TGTGCCAGCAGCTTAGTGTCAGCGGGAGGGCCGGGGGAGACCCAGTACTTC. Protein product: CASSLVSAGGPGETQYF.

Concerning this clonotype itself: A much larger clone lies one base from this, so it may be a read error. The CDR3 carries no conserved terminal phenylalanine or tryptophan, so it likely arises from a read error. The V gene is TRBV12-3 or TRBV12-4, the J gene TRBJ1-1, with D tentatively TRBD1 (6 bases). The CDR3 has 13 residues. Trimming took 2 bases from V and 7 from J, leaving 11 bases between them. CDR3 protein: CASSLKARGEAFI. The CDR3 DNA follows: TGTGCCAGCAGTTTAAAGGCCAGGGGTGAAGCTTTCATT.

The chain links TRBV20-1 to TRBJ2-2, with D possibly being TRBD2 (6 bases). The V gene lost 6 bases and the J gene lost 7 bases, with 15 bases spanning the gap. Per the germline V gene, CDR1 is DFQATT and CDR2 is SNEGSKA (reference sequence). The CDR3 is 13 residues long. Here the CDR3 reads CSAPGLSFGELFF. The CDR3 DNA sequence: TGCAGTGCCCCGGGACTTTCCTTCGGGGAGCTGTTTTTT.

This clonotype was counted many times. The CDR3 DNA reads as TGTGCCACCCGATCTACAGGGGGGTCTTACGAGCAGTACGTC. Residues: CATRSTGGSYEQYV. The chain joins TRBV6-1 to TRBJ2-7; 8 positions match TRBD1. V trimming: 10 bases; J trimming: 4 bases; junction bases outside the gene matches: 12. The CDR3 is 14 amino acids. The germline V gene encodes CDR1 MNHNS and CDR2 SASEGT.